The entry that follows covers one T cell receptor beta chain sequence. Antigen unknown. The V and J ends lost 3 bases and 7 bases, in that order; junction bases with no gene match: 9. This CDR3 has 15 amino acids. The germline V gene has CDR1 SGHNT and CDR2 YYREEE (reference sequence). The data stem from a study of cytomegalovirus exposure and HLA in healthy donors. At the level of the study: Findings of an earlier analysis included roughly 110 million unique TCR beta sequences from roughly 200 million T cells. Study findings and constraints: Roughly uniform depth of sequencing across donors was assumed in presence/absence analyses. Owing to their indistinguishability, certain V segments, notably TRBV6-2 and TRBV6-3, were excluded. Accounts indicate the classifier identified cytomegalovirus status with strong specificity and sensitivity.

The PCR made use of 60 Vbeta and 13 Jbeta primers. Sequencing used immunoSEQ multiplex PCR; TCRdb keeps in-frame clones, though not all of them. The table has more than 75,000 clones, about 68% seen once; the top ten hold about 9.1%. The chain combines TRBV5-4 with TRBJ2-1, with 8 nucleotides matching TRBD2. This receptor was obtained from a man in his forties or fifties in good health and CMV-seropositive. Sequencing was performed on PBMCs. The CDR3 sequence is CASSWGLVGGNEQFF. The CDR3 DNA sequence: TGTGCCAGCAGCTGGGGACTAGTCGGGGGGAATGAGCAGTTCTTC.